A selection of T cell receptor beta chains follows, all from one sample in a study of shared clonotypes between healthy human individuals. Clones were read by immunoSEQ multiplex PCR, and TCRdb kept only the in-frame ones, dropping some. Of 500,000 to 650,000 clones listed, around 76% are singletons. Sequenced material: PBMCs. These receptors were taken from a woman aged 40 to 50 in good health. Some clones in this sample may be carry-over from other donors' samples. The CDR3 runs from the conserved cysteine through the conserved F or W. Fields, in order: J gene, V gene, clone size, D gene, CDR3 DNA, CDR3 protein. A D gene is named only where the DNA matches it firmly. Only some rows state a clone size, as once, few, many or a class for expanded clones.

j_call: TRBJ2-7; v_call: TRBV15; clone_size: -; d_call: -; cdr3_nt: TGTGCCACCAGCAGAGATCTGGGGGGAAGCTACGAGCAGTACTTC; cdr3_aa: CATSRDLGGSYEQYF
j_call: TRBJ2-1; v_call: TRBV14; clone_size: -; d_call: TRBD2; cdr3_nt: TGTGCCAGCAGCCAAGTCGTAGCGGGACCCTCCCGTGAGCAGTTCTTC; cdr3_aa: CASSQVVAGPSREQFF
j_call: TRBJ2-5; v_call: TRBV5-1; clone_size: once; d_call: -; cdr3_nt: TGCGCCAGCCGGGGACCCCTGCAAGAGACCCAGTACTTC; cdr3_aa: CASRGPLQETQYF
j_call: TRBJ1-1; v_call: TRBV11-1; clone_size: -; d_call: -; cdr3_nt: TGTGCCAGCAGCTTCGGACCAAGGGACACTGAAGCTTTCTTT; cdr3_aa: CASSFGPRDTEAFF
j_call: TRBJ2-3; v_call: TRBV5-5; clone_size: few; d_call: TRBD2; cdr3_nt: TGTGCCAGCAGCTTGGCCGGTAGCGGGATTGCAGATACGCAGTATTTT; cdr3_aa: CASSLAGSGIADTQYF
j_call: TRBJ2-1; v_call: TRBV7-9; clone_size: -; d_call: TRBD2; cdr3_nt: TGTGCCAGCAGCCCAACTAGCGTTTACAATGAGCAGTTCTTC; cdr3_aa: CASSPTSVYNEQFF
j_call: TRBJ2-4; v_call: TRBV5-1; clone_size: -; d_call: -; cdr3_nt: TGCGCCAGCAGCCTTAATACCGGGACAAACATTCAGTACTTC; cdr3_aa: CASSLNTGTNIQYF
j_call: TRBJ2-4; v_call: TRBV5-4; clone_size: once; d_call: -; cdr3_nt: TGTGCCAGCGGTGGCGGATGGCCCAAAAACATTCAGTACTTC; cdr3_aa: CASGGGWPKNIQYF
j_call: TRBJ2-5; v_call: TRBV2; clone_size: -; d_call: -; cdr3_nt: TGTGCCAGCAGTGAAAGGGGCAGACAAGAGACCCAGTACTTC; cdr3_aa: CASSERGRQETQYF
j_call: TRBJ2-5; v_call: TRBV5-1; clone_size: once; d_call: TRBD2; cdr3_nt: TGCGCCAGCAGCCCCAGGACTAGCGGAGAAGAGACCCAGTACTTC; cdr3_aa: CASSPRTSGEETQYF
j_call: TRBJ1-2; v_call: TRBV18; clone_size: -; d_call: TRBD1; cdr3_nt: TGTGCCAGCTCACCAGGGACAGGCTATGGCTACACCTTC; cdr3_aa: CASSPGTGYGYTF
j_call: TRBJ2-7; v_call: TRBV9; clone_size: -; d_call: -; cdr3_nt: TGTGCCAGCAGGGAGTGGGGGGCCAACTACGAGCAGTACTTC; cdr3_aa: CASREWGANYEQYF
j_call: TRBJ1-5; v_call: TRBV18; clone_size: -; d_call: -; cdr3_nt: TGTGCCAGCTCACCACCGTCGGCGGGTAATCAGCCCCAGCATTTT; cdr3_aa: CASSPPSAGNQPQHF
j_call: TRBJ2-2; v_call: TRBV19; clone_size: -; d_call: TRBD2; cdr3_nt: TGTGCCAGTAGTATAACTACTAGCGGCACCGGGGAGCTGTTTTTT; cdr3_aa: CASSITTSGTGELFF
j_call: TRBJ2-7; v_call: TRBV28; clone_size: -; d_call: -; cdr3_nt: TGTGCCAGCAATCAACCGGGGCCCTCCTACGAGCAGTACTTC; cdr3_aa: CASNQPGPSYEQYF
j_call: TRBJ1-2; v_call: TRBV5-5; clone_size: -; d_call: -; cdr3_nt: TGTGCCAGCAGCTTGCCAGAGAACTATGGCTACACCTTC; cdr3_aa: CASSLPENYGYTF
j_call: TRBJ2-3; v_call: TRBV5-4; clone_size: -; d_call: -; cdr3_nt: TGTGCCAGCAGCTTGAAGGACGGGGATACGCAGTATTTT; cdr3_aa: CASSLKDGDTQYF
j_call: TRBJ2-2; v_call: TRBV30; clone_size: -; d_call: TRBD1; cdr3_nt: TGTGCCTGGACCCAGGGGGCACAGGACACCGGGGAGCTGTTTTTT; cdr3_aa: CAWTQGAQDTGELFF
j_call: TRBJ2-2; v_call: TRBV10-3; clone_size: few; d_call: TRBD2; cdr3_nt: TGTGCCATCAGCCGAGGACTAGCGGGAGAAGGCGGGGAGCTGTTTTTT; cdr3_aa: CAISRGLAGEGGELFF